The rows below give T cell receptor beta chains drawn from one sample of a study of shared clonotypes between healthy human individuals. Sequenced by immunoSEQ multiplex PCR; TCRdb stores in-frame clones only, minus some. This table has 1.5 million to 2.5 million clones, about 95% appearing once. The sample comprised naive CD8+ T cells sorted from blood. The origin of the receptors is a man aged 18-30 years in good health. Both conserved end residues are part of each CDR3. The D gene is left open where the match is weak. Size tells how often a clone was seen (once, few, many) or the class of an expanded clone, and some rows leave it out.

v_call,clone_size,d_call,j_call,cdr3_aa,cdr3_nt
TRBV4-3,.,.,TRBJ2-7,CASSQDIGRPEQYF,TGCGCCAGCAGCCAAGATATTGGCCGCCCCGAGCAGTACTTC
TRBV2,once,.,TRBJ1-1,CASSEFDGQGTEAFF,TGTGCCAGCAGTGAATTCGACGGGCAGGGAACTGAAGCTTTCTTT
TRBV4-3,.,TRBD2,TRBJ2-7,CASSPGLAGVYEQYF,TGCGCCAGCAGCCCCGGACTAGCGGGAGTTTACGAGCAGTACTTC
TRBV11-2,once,TRBD2,TRBJ2-2,CASSLAGLGTRGELFF,TGTGCCAGCAGCTTAGCGGGACTAGGAACCCGTGGGGAGCTGTTTTTT
TRBV4-1,once,.,TRBJ1-2,CASSQERHGGYGYTF,TGCGCCAGCAGCCAGGAACGACATGGGGGCTATGGCTACACCTTC
TRBV5-8,.,TRBD1,TRBJ1-2,CASSKDREGGYTF,TGTGCCAGCAGCAAAGACAGGGAAGGAGGCTACACCTTC
TRBV11-1,.,.,TRBJ1-3,CASSFRADSGNTIYF,TGTGCCAGCAGCTTCCGGGCGGACTCTGGAAACACCATATATTTT
TRBV6-5,once,TRBD2,TRBJ2-3,CASSWASGGADTQYF,TGTGCCAGCAGTTGGGCTAGCGGGGGGGCGGATACGCAGTATTTT
TRBV19,.,.,TRBJ2-7,CASSYQGFPYEQYF,TGTGCCAGTAGTTATCAGGGGTTCCCGTACGAGCAGTACTTC
TRBV7-3,.,TRBD1,TRBJ1-5,CASSPGTGHNQPQHF,TGTGCCAGCAGCCCCGGGACAGGGCACAATCAGCCCCAGCATTTT
TRBV6-5,once,.,TRBJ1-1,CASSYPGGTEAFF,TGTGCCAGCAGTTACCCAGGTGGGACTGAAGCTTTCTTT
TRBV7-9,.,.,TRBJ2-1,CASSLSTTYNEQFF,TGTGCCAGCAGCTTATCGACAACCTACAATGAGCAGTTCTTC
TRBV5-1,.,.,TRBJ2-7,CASSLTESGEQYF,TGCGCCAGCAGCTTGACAGAGTCCGGCGAGCAGTACTTC
TRBV10-2,.,.,TRBJ2-7,CASSEGYEQYF,TGCGCCAGCAGTGAAGGATACGAGCAGTACTTC
TRBV10-3,.,.,TRBJ2-7,CAVEGVGEQYF,TGTGCCGTAGAGGGGGTCGGCGAGCAGTACTTC
TRBV13,.,TRBD1,TRBJ2-7,CASSPGQGNDEQYF,TGTGCCAGCAGCCCGGGACAGGGGAACGACGAGCAGTACTTC
TRBV2,.,.,TRBJ1-1,CASSDPWDTEAFF,TGTGCCAGCAGTGATCCATGGGATACTGAAGCTTTCTTT
TRBV4-1,.,.,TRBJ2-3,CASSQDRGRASGTDTQYF,TGCGCCAGCAGCCAAGATCGTGGCAGGGCATCTGGCACAGATACGCAGTATTTT
TRBV7-9,.,TRBD1,TRBJ2-7,CASSLVGQNYEQYF,TGTGCCAGCAGCTTAGTGGGACAGAACTACGAGCAGTACTTC
TRBV14,.,.,TRBJ2-1,CASSQDRGPLSYNEQFF,TGTGCCAGCAGCCAAGACAGGGGTCCGCTTTCCTACAATGAGCAGTTCTTC
TRBV6-1,.,.,TRBJ1-6,CASSDPQPTDNSPLHF,TGTGCCAGCAGTGACCCTCAACCCACTGATAATTCACCCCTCCACTTT
TRBV28,.,.,TRBJ2-7,CASSLGWAGREDEQYF,TGTGCCAGCAGTTTAGGGTGGGCAGGGAGAGAGGACGAGCAGTACTTC
TRBV5-6,.,TRBD1,TRBJ2-3,CASSSFRDRGFADTQYF,TGTGCCAGCAGCTCCTTCAGGGACAGGGGTTTTGCAGATACGCAGTATTTT
TRBV6-5,.,.,TRBJ1-1,CASTEGLYTEAFF,TGTGCCAGCACCGAGGGACTCTACACTGAAGCTTTCTTT
TRBV2,.,.,TRBJ1-5,CASSEFNGFNQPQHF,TGTGCCAGCAGTGAATTCAACGGATTCAATCAGCCCCAGCATTTT
TRBV7-6,.,TRBD1,TRBJ1-2,CASSRDSDYGYTF,TGTGCCAGCAGCCGGGACAGTGACTATGGCTACACCTTC
TRBV4-3,.,TRBD2,TRBJ2-5,CASSQVRPGLAGEETQYF,TGCGCCAGCAGCCAGGTCCGACCGGGACTAGCGGGTGAAGAGACCCAGTACTTC
TRBV28,.,.,TRBJ2-7,CASTLGNEQYF,TGTGCCAGCACCCTAGGAAACGAGCAGTACTTC
TRBV27,.,.,TRBJ1-5,CASSLAGGNQPQHF,TGTGCCAGCAGTTTGGCCGGGGGCAATCAGCCCCAGCATTTT
TRBV7-9,.,.,TRBJ2-5,CASSPGQLGETQYF,TGTGCCAGCAGTCCCGGACAGCTCGGGGAGACCCAGTACTTC
TRBV5-6,once,.,TRBJ2-5,CASSMGQGILSETQYF,TGTGCCAGCAGTATGGGGCAGGGGATCCTCTCGGAGACCCAGTACTTC
TRBV4-1,once,.,TRBJ2-7,CASSLSGTSYEQYF,TGCGCCAGCAGCCTATCCGGGACCTCCTACGAGCAGTACTTC
TRBV10-3,.,.,TRBJ1-5,CAISESMAGQPQHF,TGTGCCATCAGTGAGTCCATGGCGGGCCAGCCCCAGCATTTT
TRBV9,.,TRBD1,TRBJ1-1,CASSATGYDTEAFF,TGTGCCAGCAGCGCGACAGGGTATGACACTGAAGCTTTCTTT
TRBV7-3,.,.,TRBJ2-3,CASSLGRASTDTQYF,TGTGCCAGCAGCTTGGGCCGAGCCTCGACAGATACGCAGTATTTT
TRBV11-1,.,.,TRBJ2-7,CASSLARFREQYF,TGTGCCAGCAGCTTAGCGCGATTTCGTGAGCAGTACTTC
TRBV5-4,.,.,TRBJ2-3,CASSLSGGRGTDTQYF,TGTGCCAGCAGCTTGTCAGGCGGCAGGGGCACAGATACGCAGTATTTT
TRBV9,.,TRBD1,TRBJ1-5,CASSVGGQGNQPQHF,TGTGCCAGCAGCGTAGGGGGACAGGGGAATCAGCCCCAGCATTTT
TRBV5-6,once,TRBD1,TRBJ2-1,CASSFETGPYNEQFF,TGTGCCAGCAGCTTTGAGACAGGGCCATACAATGAGCAGTTCTTC
TRBV15,.,.,TRBJ2-7,CATSIGLQDYEQYF,TGTGCCACCAGCATCGGATTACAGGATTACGAGCAGTACTTC
TRBV4-1,.,.,TRBJ2-3,CASSQTSGTQYF,TGCGCCAGCAGCCAAACCTCCGGGACGCAGTATTTT
TRBV10-3,.,.,TRBJ1-6,CAISESGGSNSPLHF,TGTGCCATCAGTGAGTCCGGGGGAAGCAATTCACCCCTCCACTTT
TRBV10-3,.,.,TRBJ2-5,CAISESEEGNAYQETQYF,TGTGCCATCAGTGAGTCCGAGGAAGGGAACGCATACCAAGAGACCCAGTACTTC
TRBV27,.,.,TRBJ2-2,CASSWGGRPDTGELFF,TGTGCCAGCAGTTGGGGAGGACGACCGGACACCGGGGAGCTGTTTTTT
TRBV27,.,.,TRBJ2-7,CASSLSRGNEQYF,TGTGCCAGCAGTTTATCGCGGGGTAACGAGCAGTACTTC
TRBV11-2,.,TRBD2,TRBJ2-7,CASSLDLGLAAYEQYF,TGTGCCAGCAGCTTAGACCTGGGACTAGCTGCCTACGAGCAGTACTTC
TRBV27,few,.,TRBJ1-2,CASSLGPPYGYTF,TGTGCCAGCAGTTTAGGCCCGCCCTATGGCTACACCTTC
TRBV9,.,TRBD2,TRBJ2-1,CASSGWTSGIYNEQFF,TGTGCCAGCAGCGGGTGGACTAGCGGTATCTACAATGAGCAGTTCTTC
TRBV29-1,.,TRBD1,TRBJ1-2,CSVETGEHGYTF,TGCAGCGTTGAAACAGGGGAGCATGGCTACACCTTC
TRBV9,.,.,TRBJ2-2,CASSVVVGAGELFF,TGTGCCAGCAGCGTAGTAGTTGGGGCAGGGGAGCTGTTTTTT